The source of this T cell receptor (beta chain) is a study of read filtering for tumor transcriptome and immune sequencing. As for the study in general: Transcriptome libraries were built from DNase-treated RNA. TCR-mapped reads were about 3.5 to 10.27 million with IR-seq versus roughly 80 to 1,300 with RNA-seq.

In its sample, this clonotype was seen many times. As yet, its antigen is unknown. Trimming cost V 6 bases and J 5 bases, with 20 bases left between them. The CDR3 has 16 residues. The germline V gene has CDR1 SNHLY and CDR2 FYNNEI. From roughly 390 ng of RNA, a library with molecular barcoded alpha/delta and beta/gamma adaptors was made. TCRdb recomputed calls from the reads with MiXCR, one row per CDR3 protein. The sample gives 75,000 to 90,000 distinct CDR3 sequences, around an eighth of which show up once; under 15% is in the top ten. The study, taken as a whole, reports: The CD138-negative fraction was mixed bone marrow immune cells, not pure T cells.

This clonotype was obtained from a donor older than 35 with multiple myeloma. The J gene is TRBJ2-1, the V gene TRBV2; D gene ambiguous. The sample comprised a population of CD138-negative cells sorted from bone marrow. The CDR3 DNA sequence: TGTGCCAGCAGAAAGAGTCCTCCCGACTGGGACAATGAGCAGTTCTTC. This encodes CASRKSPPDWDNEQFF.